This TCR beta chain appears in the sequencing data of a study of T cells in localized non-small cell lung cancer. General study results and limits: Higher T cell density in the blood was associated with longer overall survival, whereas higher adjacent-lung clonality associated with shorter survival. Heterogeneity within the tumor remains possible, as just one region underwent sequencing. Adjacent uninvolved lung had the highest clonality, suggesting focused antigen responses. Appearance in adjacent lung was seen for a median 57 of the top 100 tumor clones.

Turning to this clone: Antigen unknown.

Sequenced by immunoSEQ multiplex PCR; TCRdb stores in-frame clones only, minus some. The table shows tens of thousands of clones, with 70% to 90% occurring only once. V was cut by 1 base and J by 5 bases, with 17 bases left in between. CDR1 and CDR2 (germline): SGHNT, YENEEA. The CDR3 covers 17 residues. The sequences come from peripheral blood, collected before any cancer treatment. The chain links TRBV11-3 to TRBJ1-4; a possible D gene is TRBD1 (6 bases). The receptor was isolated from a woman between 40 and 69 years old with stage I squamous cell lung carcinoma. This CDR3 is CASSLVIFGTRNEKLFF. The CDR3 bases are TGTGCCAGCAGCTTAGTCATTTTCGGGACAAGGAATGAAAAACTGTTTTTT.